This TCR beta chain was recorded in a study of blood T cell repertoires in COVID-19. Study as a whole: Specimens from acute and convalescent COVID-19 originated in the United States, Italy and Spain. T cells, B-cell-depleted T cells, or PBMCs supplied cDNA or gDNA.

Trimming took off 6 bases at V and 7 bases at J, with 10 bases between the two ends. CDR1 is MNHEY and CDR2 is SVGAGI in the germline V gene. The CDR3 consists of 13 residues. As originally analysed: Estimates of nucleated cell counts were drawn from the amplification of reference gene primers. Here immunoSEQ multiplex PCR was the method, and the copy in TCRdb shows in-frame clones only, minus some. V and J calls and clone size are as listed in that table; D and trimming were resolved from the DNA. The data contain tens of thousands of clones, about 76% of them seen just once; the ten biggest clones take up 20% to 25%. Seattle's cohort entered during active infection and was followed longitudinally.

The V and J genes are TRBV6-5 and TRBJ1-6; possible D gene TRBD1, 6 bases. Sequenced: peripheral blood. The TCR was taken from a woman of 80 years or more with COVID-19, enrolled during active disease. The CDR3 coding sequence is TGTGCCAGCAGGCGACAGGACAATTCACCCCTCCACTTT. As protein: CASRRQDNSPLHF.